This passage covers 6 T cell receptor beta chains from one sample sequenced in a study of CD8+ T cells in alopecia areata (dated by TCRdb to the late 2010s). The sample's time point, from its label and the paper: baseline before oral tofacitinib. Libraries were made using the immunoSEQ multiplex PCR assay. For TCR sequencing, RNA was extracted from every sample and reverse transcribed into cDNA to serve as template. In its TCRdb copy, this immuneACCESS table keeps in-frame sequences only and misses some clones. Where compared with another copy, unresolved V genes explain less than half of these, and the others have no known cause. This sample lists roughly 130,000 clones; around 60% were detected once. The ten largest clonotypes hold 4.5% of the sample. The input for sequencing was CD4+ T cells sorted from blood, taken at week 0. These receptors were taken from a human donor with alopecia areata.

This clone showed up just a few times. Here the CDR3 reads CAWSTKGYSAEAFF. The DNA for the CDR3 is TGTGCCTGGAGCACCAAGGGGTATTCGGCTGAAGCTTTCTTT. The chain links TRBV30 to TRBJ1-1, with a weak D call TRBD1 (5 bases). The length of the CDR3 is 14 residues. Germline CDR1 GTSNPN, CDR2 SVGIG (reference sequence). V lost 3 bases and J 6 bases, leaving 17 bases between the germline ends.

This clone occurred once. The chain combines TRBV6-6 with TRBJ2-5, with TRBD2 identical over 12 bases. V dropped 7 bases and J dropped 5; count of bases not matched to a gene: 8. This CDR3 spans 15 amino acids. The germline V gene encodes CDR1 MNHNY and CDR2 SVGAGI (reference sequence). DNA for the CDR3: TGTGCCAGCAACCTACTAGCGGGGGGAAGGGAGACCCAGTACTTC. This encodes CASNLLAGGRETQYF.

The CDR3 here is CASSLEQGMETQYF. CDR3 sequence (DNA): TGTGCCAGCAGCTTAGAACAGGGCATGGAGACCCAGTACTTC. This chain links TRBV7-7 with TRBJ2-5, with a weak D call TRBD1 (6 bases). The V and J ends lost 1 base and 5 bases respectively, with 11 bases between them. The CDR3 has 14 amino acids. Germline-derived CDR1 and CDR2 are SSHAT and FNYEAQ (reference sequence).

Comment on this clone: Distinct nucleotide sequences in the sample also encode this CDR3. This chain uses TRBV10-3 with TRBJ2-5; D unclear. This CDR3 has 12 amino acids. Germline V gene sequence: CDR1 ENHRY, CDR2 SYGVKD. Trimming cost V 0 bases and J 5 bases, with 4 bases left between them. The DNA of the CDR3 is TGTGCCATCAGTGAGTCGGGGGAGACCCAGTACTTC. Translated: CAISESGETQYF.

The V and J genes are TRBV28 and TRBJ1-2, with TRBD1 matching 10 bases. CDR3 size: 15 residues. Germline V gene lookup returns CDR1 MDHEN and CDR2 SYDVKM. V shed 7 bases, J shed 3 bases, and the junction held 8 bases outside the gene matches. The chain's CDR3 is CASTTPGQGYYGYTF. The CDR3 DNA follows: TGTGCCAGCACCACTCCGGGACAGGGGTACTATGGCTACACCTTC.

In its sample, this clone was seen a few times. In nucleotides, the CDR3 is TGTGCCAGCAGTTTTAGTAACGGAGCGGGGCAAGAGACCCAGTACTTC. This gives the protein CASSFSNGAGQETQYF. The J gene is TRBJ2-5, the V gene TRBV28; TRBD2 agrees at 7 bases. V trimming: 3 bases; J trimming: 2 bases; junction bases outside the gene matches: 9. This CDR3 has 16 residues. From germline, CDR1 is MDHEN and CDR2 SYDVKM.